The clone carrying this T cell receptor (beta chain) occurred many times. The target antigen is unknown. Time point meaning: newly diagnosed GD, antithyroid drugs for less than 3 months. RNA extracted from PBMCs served as the sequencing template. The record originates from a study of regulatory T cells in long-lasting Graves disease. Whole-study findings and limits: Segments TRBV28, TRBJ1-2 and TRBJ2-5 showed preferential usage in persistent disease.

Germline V gene data show CDR1 as SGHRS and CDR2 as YFSETQ. The CDR3 runs 11 residues. V gave up 7 bases and J gave up 8 bases, with 9 bases separating them. The authors built TCR beta libraries using iRepertoire HTBI primers and Arm-PCR of CDR3 regions. TCRdb re-analysed the multiplex PCR reads in MiXCR, keeping a single row per CDR3 protein. The data contain almost 450,000 distinct CDR3 sequences, 16% of them singletons. The data also belong to a second study, concerning T cells in Graves' hyperthyroidism and ophthalmopathy.

The chain combines TRBV5-1 with TRBJ1-4; D is ambiguous. The receptor was derived from a woman aged 30 to 39 with Graves disease. Sequences were derived from peripheral blood mononuclear cells (PBMCs), sampled at new diagnosis, from a patient treated with antithyroid drugs. CDR3 nucleotide sequence: TGCGCCAGCTCAACCGGCGAAAAACTGTTTTTT. The encoded protein is CASSTGEKLFF.